The subject of this entry is one T cell receptor beta chain. The sample originates from a study of OX40 agonist ivuxolimab in advanced cancers. Germline V CDR1 and CDR2: SNHLY, FYNNEI. V lost 2 bases and J lost 1; bases outside the gene matches: 1. This CDR3 has 15 residues. The repertoire was sequenced with immunoSEQ multiplex PCR; TCRdb's copy has only in-frame clones and lacks some. The sample consists of approximately 120,000 clones, approximately 90% of them appearing once. The TCR originated in an adult with an advanced solid tumor such as melanoma, head and neck, liver or kidney cancer. The V gene is TRBV2, the J gene TRBJ2-5; 10 bases map to TRBD1. This sample comprised CD4+ or CD8+ T cells sorted from blood, obtained in a trial of the OX40 agonist ivuxolimab. In DNA, the CDR3 is TGTGCCAGCAGTGAATGGGACAGGGGCCAAGAGACCCAGTACTTC. Protein: CASSEWDRGQETQYF.